This passage covers 8 T cell receptor beta chains from one sample sequenced in a study of cytomegalovirus exposure and HLA in healthy donors. PCR primers comprised 60 Vbeta and 13 Jbeta primers. Assay used: immunoSEQ multiplex PCR; TCRdb lists only in-frame clones, some missing. The sample has approximately 160,000 clones, 80% to 90% seen once. What was sequenced was PBMCs. The receptors come from a woman between 18 and 29 years old in good health and CMV-seronegative.

The chain links TRBV6-1 to TRBJ1-4; D perhaps matches TRBD1 (5 bases). The germline V gene encodes CDR1 MNHNS and CDR2 SASEGT. This CDR3 has 16 residues. V lost 3 bases, J lost 2 bases, and 13 bases lay in between. The CDR3 here is CASSDNLGGTNEKLFF. For the CDR3, the DNA is TGTGCCAGCAGTGATAACCTGGGGGGGACTAATGAAAAACTGTTTTTT.

CDR3 loop: CAIRRGQGDSYEQYF. DNA for the CDR3: TGTGCCATCAGGAGGGGACAGGGCGATTCCTACGAGCAGTACTTC. The V and J genes are TRBV10-3 and TRBJ2-7; 9 bases are shared with TRBD1. The CDR3 sequence is 15 residues long. V gave up 6 bases and J gave up 1 base; unmatched junction bases: 7. From germline, CDR1 is ENHRY and CDR2 SYGVKD.

The chain is built from TRBV5-1 and TRBJ2-2, with TRBD2 identical over 7 bases. From germline, CDR1 is SGHRS and CDR2 YFSETQ. After removal of 2 bases from V and 1 base from J, the junction contained 2 bases not matched to a gene. The CDR3 totals 15 residues. The CDR3 region is CASSLGGGNTGELFF. DNA of the CDR3: TGCGCCAGCAGCTTAGGCGGGGGGAACACCGGGGAGCTGTTTTTT.

The chain uses TRBV10-1 and TRBJ2-1; 12 positions agree with TRBD2. CDR3 length equals 17 residues. V lost 6 bases and J lost 4; bases outside the gene matches: 10. Germline assignment: CDR1 WNHNN and CDR2 SYGVQD (reference sequence). The CDR3 nucleotides read TGCGCCAGCAGCTTCGGACTAGCGGGGACAAAGTACAATGAGCAGTTCTTC. Translated, it gives CASSFGLAGTKYNEQFF.

The rearrangement uses TRBV30 and TRBJ2-7; D perhaps matches TRBD1 (5 bases). Germline CDR1 GTSNPN, CDR2 SVGIG (reference sequence). This CDR3 contains 12 residues. Trimming took off 2 bases at V and 4 bases at J, with 9 bases between the two ends. CDR3: CAWSPGFYEQYF. The CDR3 DNA reads as TGTGCCTGGAGTCCAGGGTTTTACGAGCAGTACTTC.

With respect to this clone: The junction departs from germline at one end; a sequencing error may be responsible. J is TRBJ2-7 and V is TRBV7-9, with D tentatively TRBD1 (6 bases). Per germline, CDR1 SEHNR and CDR2 FQNEAQ (reference sequence). The CDR3 is made up of 18 amino acids. The CDR3 DNA is TGTTCCAGCAGCTTAGGTCTCCGGACAGAGGTATGGACTTACGAGCAGTACTTC. Translation: CSSSLGLRTEVWTYEQYF.

As concerns this clone: Germline and junction disagree at one end, which may indicate a read error. Other DNA variants within this sample encode the same CDR3. The V and J genes are TRBV5-1 and TRBJ2-3; TRBD1 is a possible D gene (7 bases). Germline loops: CDR1 SGHRS, CDR2 YFSETQ. The CDR3 loop spans 15 amino acids. Here the CDR3 DNA reads TGTGCCAGCAGCTTCCAGGGGGGAGGCACAGATACGCAGTATTTT. This codes for CASSFQGGGTDTQYF.

The J gene is TRBJ1-5, the V gene TRBV15; D gene unclear. V shed 0 bases and J shed 6 bases, with 6 bases lying between them. From germline, CDR1 is LNHNV and CDR2 YYDKDF (reference sequence). The length of the CDR3 is 13 residues. DNA for the CDR3: TGTGCCACCAGCAGAGATTCAGGTCAGCCCCAGCATTTT. Translation gives CATSRDSGQPQHF.